Listed below are T cell receptor beta chains from one sample, sequenced in a study of T cell responses to AZD1222 COVID-19 vaccine. Data came from immunoSEQ multiplex PCR; TCRdb stores just in-frame clones and leaves some out. The data show under 110,000 clones, roughly 90% seen once. The material sequenced was peripheral blood, taken on day 0 of AZD1222 vaccination. The receptors derive from an adult in good health. Both conserved end residues are part of each CDR3. The D gene is left open where the match is weak. Some rows mark clone size as missing; the rest say once, few, many or name a class of expanded clone.

NA | TRBJ1-2 | NA | TRBV18 | TGTGCCAGCTCACCACCTGTCAGGGGAAATGGCTACACCTTC | CASSPPVRGNGYTF
TRBD2 | TRBJ2-2 | once | TRBV12-5 | TGTGCTAGTGGCCCATACGGGGCTAGCGGGAACACCGGGGAGCTGTTTTTT | CASGPYGASGNTGELFF
NA | TRBJ2-2 | once | TRBV5-5 | TGTGCCAGCAGCTTCGCGAGAAACACCGGGGAGCTGTTTTTT | CASSFARNTGELFF
NA | TRBJ2-3 | NA | TRBV7-3 | TGTGCCAGCAGCTTAATCGCGGGTGGCACAGATACGCAGTATTTT | CASSLIAGGTDTQYF
NA | TRBJ1-1 | once | TRBV6-5 | TGTGCCAGCAGCCGGTGGCGGGGCCTAGAAGCTTTCTTT | CASSRWRGLEAFF
NA | TRBJ1-5 | NA | TRBV19 | TGTGCCAGTAGTATTGGTGACAGGAGCGATCAGCCCCAGCATTTT | CASSIGDRSDQPQHF
TRBD2 | TRBJ2-3 | NA | TRBV10-1 | TGCGCCAGCAGTGATGGGGGACTAGCGGGGATCACAGATACGCAGTATTTT | CASSDGGLAGITDTQYF
TRBD2 | TRBJ2-5 | NA | TRBV5-4 | TGTGCCAGCAGCCCGGGAACTAGCGGGAGCCCAGAGACCCAGTACTTC | CASSPGTSGSPETQYF
NA | TRBJ2-5 | NA | TRBV5-6 | TGTGCCAGCAGCTTGGGGCAACAAGAGACCCAGTACTTC | CASSLGQQETQYF
TRBD2 | TRBJ2-1 | NA | TRBV6-5 | TGTGCCAGCAGTTACAGGACTAGCGGCTTCAATGAGCAGTTCTTC | CASSYRTSGFNEQFF
NA | TRBJ1-1 | NA | TRBV27 | TGTGCCAGCAGTTTAGGGGGGAGGAACACTGAAGCTTTCTTT | CASSLGGRNTEAFF
TRBD2 | TRBJ2-3 | NA | TRBV5-4 | TGTGCCAGCAGCTTGGCGCTAGCGGGAGTGGCAGATACGCAGTATTTT | CASSLALAGVADTQYF
TRBD1 | TRBJ1-6 | NA | TRBV6-5 | TGTGCCAGCAGCCCGGGACAGGGTGGTTCACCCCTCCACTTT | CASSPGQGGSPLHF
TRBD2 | TRBJ2-5 | NA | TRBV11-2 | TGTGCCAGCAGCTTTATCGGGACTATCCAAGAGACCCAGTACTTC | CASSFIGTIQETQYF
NA | TRBJ2-7 | NA | TRBV11-2 | TGTGCCAGCAGCTTTGGGGACAACTCCTACGAGCAGTACTTC | CASSFGDNSYEQYF
TRBD2 | TRBJ2-1 | NA | TRBV6-5 | TGTGCCAGCAGTCTTGGACTAGCGGGAAACAATGAGCAGTTCTTC | CASSLGLAGNNEQFF
NA | TRBJ1-4 | NA | TRBV30 | TGTGCCTGGAGTGTACCCAGCGGGCCCGAAAAACTGTTTTTT | CAWSVPSGPEKLFF
NA | TRBJ2-5 | once | TRBV6-4 | TGTGCCAGCAGTGACGGCGCGGGAAGGAATGGGACCCAGTACTTC | CASSDGAGRNGTQYF
NA | TRBJ2-5 | NA | TRBV7-2 | TGTGCCAGCAGCTTACGGCGAAGCCAAGAGACCCAGTACTTC | CASSLRRSQETQYF
NA | TRBJ1-2 | NA | TRBV20-1 | TGCAGTGCGGGCCCAGAGGGCTACACCTTC | CSAGPEGYTF
NA | TRBJ2-1 | NA | TRBV3-1/TRBV3-2 | TGTGCCAGCAGCCAAGGTGTGATGGCGGGCATTGATGAGCAGTTCTTC | CASSQGVMAGIDEQFF
TRBD2 | TRBJ2-7 | NA | TRBV4-1 | TGCGCCAGCAGCCAAGATCTTAGCGGGAGGGCCTACGAGCAGTACTTC | CASSQDLSGRAYEQYF
NA | TRBJ2-7 | few | TRBV21-1 | TGTGCCAGCAGCAAAGCGGGCAGGGACGTCTCCTACGAGCAGTACTTC | CASSKAGRDVSYEQYF
TRBD1 | TRBJ2-2 | NA | TRBV11-2 | TGTGCCAGCCGTCCAGGGGGTAATATCAACACCGGGGAGCTGTTTTTT | CASRPGGNINTGELFF
NA | TRBJ2-1 | NA | TRBV18 | TGTGCCAGCTCACCACCACGAGGCCTCTCCTACAATGAGCAGTTCTTC | CASSPPRGLSYNEQFF
NA | TRBJ1-2 | once | TRBV10-3 | TGTGCCACCTCGGACGGGGAGAACTATGGCTACACCTTC | CATSDGENYGYTF
NA | TRBJ2-1 | few | TRBV7-9 | TGTGCCAGCAGGCCCGGGACCGGGGATGAGCAGTTCTTC | CASRPGTGDEQFF
NA | TRBJ2-2 | NA | TRBV6-6 | TGTGCCAGCAGTTACGGGATGGGGGCCGGGGAGCTGTTTTTT | CASSYGMGAGELFF
NA | TRBJ1-2 | NA | TRBV3-1/TRBV3-2 | TGTGCCAGCAGCCACCAAGGAAACCTCAACTATGGCTACACCTTC | CASSHQGNLNYGYTF
NA | TRBJ1-1 | few | TRBV25-1 | TGTGCCAGCAGTGAGGCGGGGCGGAACACTGAAGCTTTCTTT | CASSEAGRNTEAFF
TRBD2 | TRBJ2-5 | once | TRBV7-2 | TGTGCCAGCAGCTTAGGAGGTAGCGGGTACCAAGAGACCCAGTACTTC | CASSLGGSGYQETQYF
TRBD1 | TRBJ2-2 | NA | TRBV9 | TGTGCCAGCAGCGTAGCGTGGACAGGGACGGGGGAGCTGTTTTTT | CASSVAWTGTGELFF
NA | TRBJ1-5 | NA | TRBV6-5 | TGTGCCAGCAGTCAGCAGGGTAGCAATCAGCCCCAGCATTTT | CASSQQGSNQPQHF
NA | TRBJ2-7 | NA | TRBV28 | TGTGCCAGCAGTTCGGAGGGCCCCTACGAGCAGTACTTC | CASSSEGPYEQYF
NA | TRBJ2-7 | NA | TRBV6-1 | TGTGCCAGCAGTGAAATGGGAGGGGGGACCTCCTACGAGCAGTACTTC | CASSEMGGGTSYEQYF
NA | TRBJ1-3 | NA | TRBV9 | TGTGCCAGCAGCCCGGGGTGGGCATATGGAAACACCATATATTTT | CASSPGWAYGNTIYF
TRBD1 | TRBJ1-1 | NA | TRBV28 | TGTGCCAGCAGTCGGGACAGCCTGAACACTGAAGCTTTCTTT | CASSRDSLNTEAFF
TRBD2 | TRBJ2-1 | NA | TRBV24-1 | TGTGCCACCAGTGAACCAAGGACTAGCGGGAGGTCCTACAATGAGCAGTTCTTC | CATSEPRTSGRSYNEQFF
TRBD1 | TRBJ2-3 | NA | TRBV6-4 | TGTGCCAGCAGTGGGACAGGGGGAGATACGCAGTATTTT | CASSGTGGDTQYF
TRBD2 | TRBJ2-1 | NA | TRBV11-2 | TGTGCCAGCAGCTTAGAGACTAGCGGTACGGGGTTCTTC | CASSLETSGTGFF
NA | TRBJ1-1 | NA | TRBV6-2/TRBV6-3 | TGTGCCAGCAGTTACGTTGGGTCTCCTAACACTGAAGCTTTCTTT | CASSYVGSPNTEAFF
TRBD2 | TRBJ2-1 | NA | TRBV4-1 | TGCGCCAGCAGCCTCAGCGGGACCATGGATGAGCAGTTCTTC | CASSLSGTMDEQFF
NA | TRBJ1-2 | once | TRBV10-3 | TGTGCCATCAGTGAGTCCCGGGGCTATGGCTACACCTTC | CAISESRGYGYTF
NA | TRBJ1-2 | NA | TRBV9 | TGTGCCAGCAGCCCCAAGGTGGCAGGCTATACTAACTATGGCTACACCTTC | CASSPKVAGYTNYGYTF
TRBD1 | TRBJ1-3 | few | TRBV5-4 | TGTGCCAGCAGCTGGGAGGGGGCGCGGGGCGGAAACACCATATATTTT | CASSWEGARGGNTIYF
NA | TRBJ1-2 | NA | TRBV6-5 | TGTGCCAGCAGCAAAACAGGAAGAGGTGGCTACACCTTC | CASSKTGRGGYTF
NA | TRBJ2-5 | NA | TRBV28 | TGTGCCAGCAGTTTAGACGTTCGTGCCCAGTACTTC | CASSLDVRAQYF
TRBD1 | TRBJ1-2 | once | TRBV15 | TGTGCCACCAGCAGACGGGACAGGGGAGTCTATGGCTACACCTTC | CATSRRDRGVYGYTF
TRBD2 | TRBJ2-1 | NA | TRBV10-3 | TGTGCCATCAGTGGTTCGGAGCGGGGGAGCTCCTACAATGAGCAGTTCTTC | CAISGSERGSSYNEQFF
TRBD1 | TRBJ2-7 | NA | TRBV27 | TGTGCCAGCAGTCTCACTGGACAGGGGAACTACGAGCAGTACTTC | CASSLTGQGNYEQYF
TRBD2 | TRBJ2-1 | NA | TRBV11-2 | TGTGCCAGCAGCTTAAGGGTCCGCGGGAGCCACAATGAGCAGTTCTTC | CASSLRVRGSHNEQFF
TRBD2 | TRBJ2-1 | NA | TRBV5-8 | TGTGCCAGCAGCTTGCTACGGACTAGTACAGATGAGCAGTTCTTC | CASSLLRTSTDEQFF
NA | TRBJ1-5 | NA | TRBV11-2 | TGTGCCAGCAGCTTAGAGGGGCACGGCAATCAGCCCCAGCATTTT | CASSLEGHGNQPQHF
NA | TRBJ1-4 | NA | TRBV5-1 | TGCGCCAGCAGCGGAACCACAACTAATGAAAAACTGTTTTTT | CASSGTTTNEKLFF
NA | TRBJ1-5 | NA | TRBV6-5 | TGTGCCAGCAGAACCGCAGATCAGCCCCAGCATTTT | CASRTADQPQHF
NA | TRBJ1-1 | NA | TRBV11-2 | TGTGCCAGCAGCTTAACAGAGAACACTGAAGCTTTCTTT | CASSLTENTEAFF
TRBD1 | TRBJ2-2 | NA | TRBV5-1 | TGCGCCAGCCAATGGAACAGGGGAATCACCGGGGAGCTGTTTTTT | CASQWNRGITGELFF
NA | TRBJ2-2 | NA | TRBV14 | TGTGCCAGCAGCCAATTACTACTAGCGAACACCGGGGAGCTGTTTTTT | CASSQLLLANTGELFF
TRBD2 | TRBJ2-7 | NA | TRBV9 | TGTGCCAGCAGCGTAGGAGCTAGCGGAAGTTCCTACCAGTACTTC | CASSVGASGSSYQYF